This T cell receptor (beta chain) was captured by sequencing in a study of response to subunit inactivated influenza vaccine. CDR1 is KGHDR and CDR2 is SFDVKD in the germline V gene. The V and J ends lost 4 bases and 8 bases respectively, with 16 bases between them. This CDR3 comprises 15 residues. There are a few counts of this clonotype. TCRdb recomputed calls from the RT-PCR reads with MiXCR, one row per CDR3 protein. The repertoire has about 700,000 distinct CDR3 sequences, roughly 13% of them found once; the top ten carry 6% to 7%. The sample here was PBMCs from blood, taken around 14 days before vaccination. The gene calls are TRBV24-1 and TRBJ1-4; D call uncertain. This sequence was found in a man aged 45 to 65 who received an inactivated influenza vaccine. The CDR3 coding sequence is TGTGCCACCAGTGAGACCACGGGATTCGGGGAAAAACTGTTTTTT. Protein sequence: CATSETTGFGEKLFF.